What follows are 19 T cell receptor beta chains derived from one specimen sequenced in a study of blood T cell repertoires in COVID-19. TCRdb's table, derived via immunoSEQ multiplex PCR, lists solely in-frame clones and lacks some. Of some 66,000 clones listed, 70% to 85% are singletons. Sequenced material: peripheral blood. The source is a man in his 60s with acute or convalescent COVID-19.

The rearrangement uses TRBV5-6 and TRBJ2-5, with 9 bases fitting TRBD2. Looked up from germline, CDR1 is SGHDT and CDR2 is YYEEEE. J lost 1 base, V lost 5 bases, and 6 bases had no gene match. There are 15 residues in the CDR3. The CDR3 spells CASRGTSMGQETQYF. In nucleotides, the CDR3 is TGTGCCAGCAGGGGGACTAGCATGGGCCAAGAGACCCAGTACTTC.

V is TRBV25-1 and J is TRBJ1-2; no firm D call. The length of the CDR3 is 14 residues. CDR1 is MGHDK, CDR2 SYGVNS, per germline. The V and J ends lost 5 bases and 5 bases respectively, with 15 bases between them. CDR3 in DNA: TGTGCCAGCAGTCCTCAATCGGGGTTTTATGGCTACACCTTC. Its translation is CASSPQSGFYGYTF.

The chain joins TRBV11-2 to TRBJ2-1; 7 nucleotides agree with TRBD2. V lost 3 bases to trimming and J lost 4 bases; unmatched junction nucleotides: 9. CDR1 is SGHAT, CDR2 FQNNGV, per germline. The CDR3 has 16 amino acids. CDR3 protein: CASSLGGVSRYNEQFF. CDR3 sequence (DNA): TGTGCCAGCAGCTTGGGGGGGGTGAGCAGATACAATGAGCAGTTCTTC.

This rearrangement joins TRBV4-2 to TRBJ1-2, with D tentatively TRBD1 (6 bases). The CDR3 covers 15 residues. V lost 0 bases, J lost 4 bases, and 12 bases lay in between. CDR1 is LGHNA, CDR2 YNFKEQ, per germline. CDR3 sequence: CASSQDLTGSYGYTF. Written as DNA, the CDR3 is TGTGCCAGCAGCCAAGATCTAACAGGGAGCTATGGCTACACCTTC.

CDR3 region: CASSPTGGPEQYV. The CDR3 DNA reads as TGTGCCAGCTCACCGACAGGGGGCCCCGAGCAGTACGTC. The gene calls are TRBV18 and TRBJ2-7; 10 bases fit TRBD1. The CDR3 sequence is 13 residues long. Germline CDR1 and CDR2: KGHSH and LQKENI. Germline trimming cut 3 bases from V and 6 bases from J; bases unmatched to any gene: 2.

The rearrangement joins TRBV11-2 to TRBJ2-3; TRBD2 is a possible D gene (6 bases). This CDR3 comprises 14 residues. Trimming removed 3 bases from V and 4 bases from J, with 11 bases in between. Per germline, CDR1 SGHAT and CDR2 FQNNGV. CDR3 region: CASSFGGAADTQYF. DNA of the CDR3: TGTGCCAGCAGCTTCGGCGGGGCCGCAGATACGCAGTATTTT. Full variable domain (rest looked up from reference TRBV11-2 and TRBJ2-3): EAGVAQSPRYKIIEKRQSVAFWCNPISGHATLYWYQQILGQGPKLLIQFQNNGVVDDSQLPKDRFSAERLKGVDSTLKIQPAKLEDSAVYLCASSFGGAADTQYFGPGTRLTVL.

The chain's CDR3 is CASSLSLLSGDNEAFF. Here the CDR3 DNA reads TGTGCCAGCAGCTTATCTTTACTTTCAGGGGACAATGAAGCTTTCTTT. The rearrangement joins TRBV5-4 to TRBJ1-1, with D perhaps TRBD1 (6 bases). The CDR3 consists of 16 residues. V was clipped by 2 bases and J by 7 bases, with 21 bases between them. Germline V lookup: CDR1 SGHNT, CDR2 YYREEE (reference sequence).

The rearrangement joins TRBV5-6 to TRBJ1-2; possible D gene TRBD1, 5 bases. With 4 bases removed from V and 3 bases from J, the gap between germline ends came to 10 bases. The CDR3 is 13 amino acids. The germline CDR1 and CDR2 sequences are SGHDT and YYEEEE. The CDR3 region has the DNA TGTGCCAGCAGCCGGGGGAGCGACTATGGCTACACCTTC. Translation: CASSRGSDYGYTF.

The chain employs TRBV5-1 and TRBJ2-1, with TRBD2 matching over 7 bases. There are 14 residues in the CDR3. Unmatched junction bases numbered 7, after V lost 6 bases and J lost 4 bases. Germline loops: CDR1 SGHRS, CDR2 YFSETQ. Here the CDR3 reads CASNHRGEYNEQFF. CDR3 sequence (DNA): TGCGCCAGCAACCACCGGGGGGAATACAATGAGCAGTTCTTC.

The chain recombines TRBV29-1 with TRBJ2-3; 8 bases are a match to TRBD2. V lost 5 bases to trimming and J lost 0 bases; unmatched junction nucleotides: 4. The germline V gene has CDR1 SQVTM and CDR2 ANQGSEA. This CDR3 region has 14 residues. The CDR3 nucleotides are TGCAGCGTTCCCGGGGGGGTTAGCACAGATACGCAGTATTTT. As protein: CSVPGGVSTDTQYF.

The CDR3 is CAWTSGQSAEQFF. The CDR3 DNA reads as TGTGCCTGGACATCGGGACAGAGTGCTGAGCAGTTCTTC. The V call is TRBV30, the J call TRBJ2-1; 7 positions agree with TRBD1. Germline lookup yields CDR1 GTSNPN and CDR2 SVGIG (reference sequence). Unmatched junction bases numbered 9, after V lost 4 bases and J lost 9 bases. There are 13 residues in the CDR3.

V is TRBV7-9 and J is TRBJ1-2, with no clear D. V was pared by 4 bases and J by 7 bases, with 13 bases between. Looked up from germline, CDR1 is SEHNR and CDR2 is FQNEAQ (reference sequence). CDR3 length: 13 amino acids. The CDR3 reads CASSYSVRGGYTF. CDR3 bases: TGTGCCAGCAGCTATAGTGTTCGTGGTGGCTACACCTTC.

The rearrangement links TRBV5-5 to TRBJ2-7; maybe TRBD2 (5 bases). The CDR3 is made up of 14 amino acids. V was shortened by 0 bases and J by 5 bases, with 12 bases between the two germline ends. The germline gives CDR1 SGHKS, CDR2 YYEKEE (reference sequence). CDR3 DNA: TGTGCCAGCAGCTTGGTGGGCTCGAGGGACGAGCAGTACTTC. Encoded protein: CASSLVGSRDEQYF.

V usage is TRBV2 and J usage is TRBJ2-7, with TRBD2 matching 9 bases. Germline assignment: CDR1 SNHLY and CDR2 FYNNEI. This CDR3 contains 15 residues. J gave up 2 bases and V 4 bases, and 6 bases lay outside the gene matches. The CDR3, as DNA: TGTGCCAGCAGTGTTGAACTAGCGGGCCCCTACGAGCAGTACTTC. This translates into CASSVELAGPYEQYF.

This clone was observed a few times. The gene calls are TRBV4-3 and TRBJ1-4; no firm D call. The CDR3 contains 14 residues. Looked up from germline, CDR1 is LGHNA and CDR2 is YSLEER. The V and J ends lost 0 bases and 14 bases respectively, with 16 bases between them. The CDR3 coding sequence is TGCGCCAGCAGCCAAGAAAGGCGAGGCGGGCGGCTGTTTTTT. This encodes CASSQERRGGRLFF.

This chain joins TRBV5-1 and TRBJ2-3, with TRBD2 identical over 16 bases. Per the germline V gene, CDR1 is SGHRS and CDR2 is YFSETQ. The CDR3 covers 19 residues. Unmatched junction bases numbered 6, after V lost 1 base and J lost 1 base. In DNA form, the CDR3 reads TGCGCCAGCAGCTTGTCGGGACTAGCGGGGGGGCCGGGCACAGATACGCAGTATTTT. This sequence encodes CASSLSGLAGGPGTDTQYF. The complete variable domain, with remaining parts taken from reference TRBV5-1 and TRBJ2-3, reads KAGVTQTPRYLIKTRGQQVTLSCSPISGHRSVSWYQQTPGQGLQFLFEYFSETQRNKGNFPGRFSGRQFSNSRSEMNVSTLELGDSALYLCASSLSGLAGGPGTDTQYFGPGTRLTVL.

This clone was detected many times. The chain carries TRBV12-3 or TRBV12-4 and TRBJ1-6; D is unclear. V was cut by 3 bases and J by 9 bases, with 6 bases left in between. The CDR3 runs to 12 residues. CDR3 amino acids: CASSLKSSPLHF. The CDR3 DNA reads TGTGCCAGCAGTTTGAAGAGTTCACCCCTCCACTTT.

This clone was found a few times. V usage is TRBV7-6 and J usage is TRBJ2-1; 9 bases match TRBD2. Unmatched junction bases numbered 3, after V lost 5 bases and J lost 1 base. Germline lookup yields CDR1 SGHVS and CDR2 FNYEAQ. This CDR3 has 15 amino acids. The CDR3 spells CASSALAGSYNEQFF. The DNA for the CDR3 is TGTGCCAGCAGCGCTCTAGCGGGGTCCTACAATGAGCAGTTCTTC.

The genes are TRBV5-6 and TRBJ1-6, with TRBD1 matching over 7 bases. Per germline, CDR1 SGHDT and CDR2 YYEEEE. The junction had 6 bases not matched to a gene; V was cut back by 3 bases and J by 0 bases. There are 17 residues in the CDR3. CDR3 sequence reads: CASSSKTGISYNSPLHF. CDR3 DNA: TGTGCCAGCAGCTCCAAGACAGGGATCTCCTATAATTCACCCCTCCACTTT.